Listed below are T cell receptor beta chains from one sample, sequenced in a study of shared clonotypes between healthy human individuals. Clones were read by immunoSEQ multiplex PCR, and TCRdb kept only the in-frame ones, dropping some. Of roughly 500,000 clones in the sample, 60% to 85% were seen once. The sequenced material came from PBMCs. These receptor sequences come from a middle-aged woman in good health. Some clones in this sample may be carry-over from other donors' samples. CDR3s include the opening cysteine and the closing phenylalanine or tryptophan. D genes are given only for firm matches. For some rows the clone size is stated as once, few or many, or as a class when expanded; others skip it.

j_gene: TRBJ1-2; abundance: .; v_gene: TRBV5-1; d_gene: TRBD1; CDR3nt: TGCGCCAGCAGCTCCGGGACAGTGAACTATGGCTACACCTTC; CDR3aa: CASSSGTVNYGYTF
j_gene: TRBJ2-1; abundance: .; v_gene: TRBV2; d_gene: .; CDR3nt: TGTGCCAGCAGTGATAAGTCGTTTAGGAGGGCCTACAATGAGCAGTTCTTC; CDR3aa: CASSDKSFRRAYNEQFF
j_gene: TRBJ1-5; abundance: .; v_gene: TRBV27; d_gene: TRBD1; CDR3nt: TGTGCCAGCAGTTTCTCTCCAGGGGGTAATCAGCCCCAGCATTTT; CDR3aa: CASSFSPGGNQPQHF
j_gene: TRBJ2-2; abundance: .; v_gene: TRBV28; d_gene: .; CDR3nt: TGTGCCAGCAGGCCTAGGTTGAAGGCCGGGGAGCTGTTTTTT; CDR3aa: CASRPRLKAGELFF
j_gene: TRBJ1-5; abundance: .; v_gene: TRBV5-1; d_gene: .; CDR3nt: TGCGCCAGCAGTCAACGAGGGTCACCAAATAGCAATCAGCCCCAGCATTTT; CDR3aa: CASSQRGSPNSNQPQHF
j_gene: TRBJ2-1; abundance: .; v_gene: TRBV7-3; d_gene: .; CDR3nt: TGTGCCAGCAGCTTATCGGGGAACAACAAGGATGAGCAGTTCTTC; CDR3aa: CASSLSGNNKDEQFF
j_gene: TRBJ2-3; abundance: few; v_gene: TRBV14; d_gene: TRBD2; CDR3nt: TGTGCCAGCAGCCAAGATCGGGAGGTGCGGGTAGGCACAGATACGCAGTATTTT; CDR3aa: CASSQDREVRVGTDTQYF
j_gene: TRBJ2-7; abundance: .; v_gene: TRBV19; d_gene: .; CDR3nt: TGTGCCAGTAGGAGTGACAGGACCGACTCCTACGAGCAGTACTTC; CDR3aa: CASRSDRTDSYEQYF
j_gene: TRBJ2-6; abundance: .; v_gene: TRBV30; d_gene: .; CDR3nt: TGTGCCTGGAGTAGGAAATCTGGGGCCAACGTCCTGACTTTC; CDR3aa: CAWSRKSGANVLTF
j_gene: TRBJ2-3; abundance: .; v_gene: TRBV5-1; d_gene: TRBD1; CDR3nt: TGCGCCAGCAGCTTGGGGACAGGGGGCACAGATACGCAGTATTTT; CDR3aa: CASSLGTGGTDTQYF
j_gene: TRBJ1-5; abundance: .; v_gene: TRBV7-8; d_gene: .; CDR3nt: TGTGCCAGCACCTCGAGCCGGGGACCCGGCAATCAGCCCCAGCATTTT; CDR3aa: CASTSSRGPGNQPQHF
j_gene: TRBJ2-5; abundance: .; v_gene: TRBV9; d_gene: .; CDR3nt: TGTGCCAGCAGCGTTGAGACAGACCTCCCAGAGACCCAGTACTTC; CDR3aa: CASSVETDLPETQYF
j_gene: TRBJ1-2; abundance: .; v_gene: TRBV5-4; d_gene: .; CDR3nt: TGTGCCAGCAGCAGAGAGACAGTGAACTATGGCTACACCTTC; CDR3aa: CASSRETVNYGYTF
j_gene: TRBJ2-1; abundance: .; v_gene: TRBV5-1; d_gene: TRBD2; CDR3nt: TGCGCCAGCAGCTCCACCACTAGCGGGGGGGCCTCCTACAATGAGCAGTTCTTC; CDR3aa: CASSSTTSGGASYNEQFF
j_gene: TRBJ2-1; abundance: .; v_gene: TRBV5-4; d_gene: TRBD2; CDR3nt: TGTGCCAGCAGCTTGATAAGACCGGGGGGGGATGAGCAGTTCTTC; CDR3aa: CASSLIRPGGDEQFF
j_gene: TRBJ2-2; abundance: .; v_gene: TRBV7-3; d_gene: .; CDR3nt: TGTGCCAGCAGCTTAACGGCGCCGCATGGAGGCGGGGAGCTGTTTTTT; CDR3aa: CASSLTAPHGGGELFF
j_gene: TRBJ1-4; abundance: .; v_gene: TRBV5-6; d_gene: .; CDR3nt: TGTGCCAGCAGCTTGTTTGCAGGCACTAATGAAAAACTGTTTTTT; CDR3aa: CASSLFAGTNEKLFF
j_gene: TRBJ2-3; abundance: once; v_gene: TRBV2; d_gene: .; CDR3nt: TGTGCCACCCGGCCGGGGGTAAGCACAGATACGCAGTATTTT; CDR3aa: CATRPGVSTDTQYF
j_gene: TRBJ2-3; abundance: .; v_gene: TRBV6-5; d_gene: .; CDR3nt: TGTGCCAGCAGTTACAGTGGGTCCACAGATACGCAGTATTTT; CDR3aa: CASSYSGSTDTQYF
j_gene: TRBJ1-4; abundance: .; v_gene: TRBV4-1; d_gene: .; CDR3nt: TGCGCCAGCAGCGACCGACACGGGGTTTTGACTAATGAAAAACTGTTTTTT; CDR3aa: CASSDRHGVLTNEKLFF
j_gene: TRBJ2-1; abundance: .; v_gene: TRBV4-1; d_gene: .; CDR3nt: TGCGCCAGCAGCCAAGAGGCTACTTCTTACAATGAGCAGTTCTTC; CDR3aa: CASSQEATSYNEQFF
j_gene: TRBJ1-5; abundance: once; v_gene: TRBV2; d_gene: .; CDR3nt: TGTGCCAGCAGTGAAGGTTCTAGGGTTGCCCAGCCCCAGCATTTT; CDR3aa: CASSEGSRVAQPQHF
j_gene: TRBJ1-1; abundance: .; v_gene: TRBV9; d_gene: .; CDR3nt: TGTGCCAGCAGCCAAGGGATGGGCGTCGACACTGAAGCTTTCTTT; CDR3aa: CASSQGMGVDTEAFF
j_gene: TRBJ2-7; abundance: .; v_gene: TRBV5-1; d_gene: TRBD1; CDR3nt: TGCGCCAGCAGCTCCCGTCAGGGGGAGTCCTACGAGCAGTACTTC; CDR3aa: CASSSRQGESYEQYF
j_gene: TRBJ1-5; abundance: many; v_gene: TRBV7-8; d_gene: .; CDR3nt: TGTGCCAGCAGCTTGGGATCAGGGAAAGTGAATCAGCCCCAGCATTTT; CDR3aa: CASSLGSGKVNQPQHF
j_gene: TRBJ2-5; abundance: .; v_gene: TRBV15; d_gene: .; CDR3nt: TGTGCCACCAGGAAGAGTGCCACGCAAGAGACCCAGTACTTC; CDR3aa: CATRKSATQETQYF
j_gene: TRBJ2-2; abundance: .; v_gene: TRBV7-7; d_gene: .; CDR3nt: TGTGCCAGCAGTACCGGACAGCTGGGGGGGGAGCTGTTTTTT; CDR3aa: CASSTGQLGGELFF
j_gene: TRBJ2-1; abundance: .; v_gene: TRBV18; d_gene: TRBD1; CDR3nt: TGTGCCAGCTCACAAGGGACAGGAGGCATCAATGAGCAGTTCTTC; CDR3aa: CASSQGTGGINEQFF
j_gene: TRBJ1-4; abundance: .; v_gene: TRBV9; d_gene: .; CDR3nt: TGTGCCAGCAGCGAGGGTTCGATGGGAAATGAAAAACTGTTTTTT; CDR3aa: CASSEGSMGNEKLFF
j_gene: TRBJ2-1; abundance: .; v_gene: TRBV14; d_gene: .; CDR3nt: TGTGCCAGCAGCCAAGCCACAGGTATCAACCCCTTCCCCAATGAGCAGTTCTTC; CDR3aa: CASSQATGINPFPNEQFF
j_gene: TRBJ2-5; abundance: .; v_gene: TRBV2; d_gene: .; CDR3nt: TGTGCCAGCAGTGATCGCAGGGGAGGAGAGACCCAGTACTTC; CDR3aa: CASSDRRGGETQYF
j_gene: TRBJ2-6; abundance: .; v_gene: TRBV6-4; d_gene: .; CDR3nt: TGTGCCAGCAGTGGACCCGGGGCCAGCTCTGGGGCCAACGTCCTGACTTTC; CDR3aa: CASSGPGASSGANVLTF
j_gene: TRBJ1-1; abundance: .; v_gene: TRBV11-2; d_gene: .; CDR3nt: TGTGCCAGCAGCCTCGATCGGGGAACTGAAGCTTTCTTT; CDR3aa: CASSLDRGTEAFF
j_gene: TRBJ1-5; abundance: once; v_gene: TRBV19; d_gene: TRBD1; CDR3nt: TGTGCCAGTAGTCCGAGGACAGGGTCTCAGCCCCAGCATTTT; CDR3aa: CASSPRTGSQPQHF
j_gene: TRBJ1-2; abundance: .; v_gene: TRBV2; d_gene: TRBD1; CDR3nt: TGTGCCAGCAGTGAAGACACATATGGACAGGGGAGCTACACCTTC; CDR3aa: CASSEDTYGQGSYTF
j_gene: TRBJ2-1; abundance: many; v_gene: TRBV6-4; d_gene: TRBD2; CDR3nt: TGTGCCAGCAGTAATGGGACTAGCGGGAGTGATGAGCAGTTCTTC; CDR3aa: CASSNGTSGSDEQFF
j_gene: TRBJ2-3; abundance: .; v_gene: TRBV16; d_gene: .; CDR3nt: TGTGCCAGCAGCCAATTCCGGGTCACAGATACGCAGTATTTT; CDR3aa: CASSQFRVTDTQYF
j_gene: TRBJ2-1; abundance: .; v_gene: TRBV2; d_gene: TRBD1; CDR3nt: TGTGCCAGCCGGACAGGGAGTAACTCCTACAATGAGCAGTTCTTC; CDR3aa: CASRTGSNSYNEQFF
j_gene: TRBJ2-3; abundance: .; v_gene: TRBV6-1; d_gene: .; CDR3nt: TGTGCCAGCAGTGAAGTGTCGGGAGATACGCAGTATTTT; CDR3aa: CASSEVSGDTQYF
j_gene: TRBJ2-5; abundance: .; v_gene: TRBV28; d_gene: TRBD1; CDR3nt: TGTGCCAGCAGTTTAGGGAAGAGGGGGCCGCGGGCGGAGACCCAGTACTTC; CDR3aa: CASSLGKRGPRAETQYF
j_gene: TRBJ2-1; abundance: .; v_gene: TRBV6-1; d_gene: TRBD2; CDR3nt: TGTGCCAGCAGGGTAGCGGGATCCTACAATGAGCAGTTCTTC; CDR3aa: CASRVAGSYNEQFF
j_gene: TRBJ1-4; abundance: .; v_gene: TRBV25-1; d_gene: TRBD1; CDR3nt: TGTGCCAGCAACAGGGGTAATGAAAAACTGTTTTTT; CDR3aa: CASNRGNEKLFF
j_gene: TRBJ2-1; abundance: .; v_gene: TRBV29-1; d_gene: .; CDR3nt: TGCAGCGTTCGCCCCTCTAGACTGCCTAGCAATGAGCAGTTCTTC; CDR3aa: CSVRPSRLPSNEQFF
j_gene: TRBJ1-1; abundance: .; v_gene: TRBV21-1; d_gene: .; CDR3nt: TGTGCCAGCAGCAAAAACGCGTTGGGGGGTTCATTTGAAGCTTTCTTT; CDR3aa: CASSKNALGGSFEAFF
j_gene: TRBJ2-3; abundance: .; v_gene: TRBV9; d_gene: TRBD2; CDR3nt: TGTGCCAGCAGCCAGCGGGATAGCACAGATACGCAGTATTTT; CDR3aa: CASSQRDSTDTQYF
j_gene: TRBJ2-1; abundance: .; v_gene: TRBV29-1; d_gene: TRBD2; CDR3nt: TGCAGCGTTGTAGGGCGGGCGACTAGCGGGAAAACCTACAATGAGCAGTTCTTC; CDR3aa: CSVVGRATSGKTYNEQFF
j_gene: TRBJ2-7; abundance: .; v_gene: TRBV6-5; d_gene: TRBD2; CDR3nt: TGTGCCAGCAGTTATGGGACTAGCGGGACCTACGAGCAGTACTTC; CDR3aa: CASSYGTSGTYEQYF